This T cell receptor beta chain comes out of a study of T cells in Graves' hyperthyroidism and ophthalmopathy. The investigators amplified TCR beta CDR3 regions from RNA transcripts. HTBI primers were used for first-round RT-PCR of the TCR CDR3. TCRdb fed the multiplex PCR reads into MiXCR, producing one record per CDR3 protein. The sample consists of 550,000 to 600,000 distinct CDR3 sequences, about 43% of them appearing once. V lost 7 bases, J lost 3 bases, and 15 bases stayed unmatched. The CDR3 extends over 17 amino acids. Per germline, CDR1 ENHRY and CDR2 SYGVKD. The sequenced material came from peripheral blood or thyroid tissue (not recorded which). V and J are TRBV10-3 and TRBJ1-2; 9 bases match TRBD1. This clonotype originated in an adult woman with Graves' disease, either hyperthyroidism or ophthalmopathy (not recorded which). CDR3 DNA sequence: TGTGCCATCACCGCCGAAGAGGAACAGGGGGCGGACTATGGCTACACCTTC. Translating gives CAITAEEEQGADYGYTF.